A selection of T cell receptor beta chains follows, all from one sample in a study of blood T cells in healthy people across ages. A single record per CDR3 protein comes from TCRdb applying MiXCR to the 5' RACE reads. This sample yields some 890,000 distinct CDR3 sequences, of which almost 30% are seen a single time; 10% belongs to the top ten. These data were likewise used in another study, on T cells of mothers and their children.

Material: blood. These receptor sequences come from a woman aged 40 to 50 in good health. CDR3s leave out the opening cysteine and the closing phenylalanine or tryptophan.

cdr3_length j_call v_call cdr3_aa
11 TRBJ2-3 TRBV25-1 ASGDHQTDTQY
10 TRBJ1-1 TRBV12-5 ASGPGQEEAF
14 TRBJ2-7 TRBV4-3 ASSQTTNRGVHEQY
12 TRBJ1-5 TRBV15 ATSRTRQGSAQH
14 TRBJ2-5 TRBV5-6 ASTPFGRGSQGTQY
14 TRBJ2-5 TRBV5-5 ASSLEAGDHAETQY
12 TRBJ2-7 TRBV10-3 AISGEDTLYEQY
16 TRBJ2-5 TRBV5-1 ASSATPRTSAAQETQY
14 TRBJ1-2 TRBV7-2 ASSLAQGGSANGYT
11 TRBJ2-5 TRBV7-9 ASSSGLEETLY
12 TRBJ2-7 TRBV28 ASSLLWTTYEQY
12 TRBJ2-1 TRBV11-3 ASSPPASSAEQF
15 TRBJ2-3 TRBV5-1 ASSSSGGQGYTDTQY
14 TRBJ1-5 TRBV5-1 ASSLGGSGGNQPQH
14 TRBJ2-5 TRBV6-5 ASSYSPGMSQETQY
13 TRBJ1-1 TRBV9 ASSREGQLNTEAF